This is a list of T cell receptor beta chains from one sample in a study of T-cell memory formation after mild COVID-19. TCRdb independently ran MiXCR on the 5' RACE reads; one entry per CDR3 protein. The sample has roughly 350,000 distinct CDR3 sequences, around 27% seen once. Source material: PBMCs or a T cell subset sorted from them (not recorded which). The receptors come from an adult woman who had mild COVID-19 (a few samples of this study predate the infection). Cell type and time point are not known. Each CDR3 is given with its conserved first and last residue. The D gene is left open where the match is weak. A clone size is listed for some rows: how often the clone was seen (once, few, many), or a class if it is expanded.

DNA: TGTGCCAGCAGTGAAGCGGGGGACAGGACATATGGCTACACCTTC
CDR3: CASSEAGDRTYGYTF
D: TRBD1
J: TRBJ1-2
size: .
V: TRBV2

DNA: TGTGCCAGTAGTCCCCCGGGACAGCCCTACGAGCAGTACTTC
CDR3: CASSPPGQPYEQYF
D: TRBD1
J: TRBJ2-7
size: .
V: TRBV19

DNA: TGTGCCAGCAGCCTAGCGGGAGGGCCGAGCGAGCAGTACTTC
CDR3: CASSLAGGPSEQYF
D: TRBD2
J: TRBJ2-7
size: .
V: TRBV7-2

DNA: TGTGCCAGCAGTTTACTAGCGGGAGTTGGAGAGCAGTACTTC
CDR3: CASSLLAGVGEQYF
D: TRBD2
J: TRBJ2-7
size: few
V: TRBV28

DNA: TGTGCCAGCAGCCGGAGGACAGGGGTGGGAGATACGCAGTATTTT
CDR3: CASSRRTGVGDTQYF
D: TRBD1
J: TRBJ2-3
size: once
V: TRBV3-1

DNA: TGTGCCAGCAGCTTAAGCGCCAACTCCTACGAGCAGTACTTC
CDR3: CASSLSANSYEQYF
D: .
J: TRBJ2-7
size: few
V: TRBV7-3

DNA: TGTGCCAGCAGATCCCTCGGGGGCACTGAAGCTTTCTTT
CDR3: CASRSLGGTEAFF
D: .
J: TRBJ1-1
size: once
V: TRBV12-3/TRBV12-4

DNA: TGTGCCAGCAGATCGACAGGCGTATCCTACGAGCAGTACTTC
CDR3: CASRSTGVSYEQYF
D: .
J: TRBJ2-7
size: .
V: TRBV12-3/TRBV12-4

DNA: TGTGCCAGCAGTTTAGACTCTCTGCAGTTCTTC
CDR3: CASSLDSLQFF
D: .
J: TRBJ2-1
size: few
V: TRBV12-3/TRBV12-4

DNA: TGCAGTGCCCCGGGGGTCCAGGGGGCCGGGGAGCTGTTTTTT
CDR3: CSAPGVQGAGELFF
D: .
J: TRBJ2-2
size: .
V: TRBV20-1

DNA: TGCAGCGTCCCCGGACTCGCTAGCACAGATACGCAGTATTTT
CDR3: CSVPGLASTDTQYF
D: .
J: TRBJ2-3
size: .
V: TRBV29-1